A selection of T cell receptor beta chains follows, all from one sample in a study of cytomegalovirus exposure and HLA in healthy donors. The protocol was immunoSEQ multiplex PCR, while the TCRdb copy is restricted to in-frame clones and leaves out a portion. The sample has some 110,000 clones, approximately 81% seen once; the top ten hold around 4.2%. Sequenced material: PBMCs. The receptors were sampled from a woman under 40 in good health and CMV-seronegative. Both conserved end residues are part of each CDR3. The D gene is left open where the match is weak. Not all rows give a size; the values are once, few, many and, for expanded clones, a class.

clone_size,j_call,d_call,v_call,cdr3_nt,cdr3_aa
few,TRBJ1-6,.,TRBV5-6,TGTGCCAGCAGCTTGGATCCAAATTCACCCCTCCACTTT,CASSLDPNSPLHF
.,TRBJ2-7,TRBD1,TRBV11-2,TGTGCCAGCAGCTTAGAGTGGCAGGGGGACGAGCAGTACTTC,CASSLEWQGDEQYF
.,TRBJ1-1,.,TRBV28,TGTGCCAGCAGTTCCCCACAGAAGAACACTGAAGCTTTCTTT,CASSSPQKNTEAFF
.,TRBJ2-5,TRBD1,TRBV5-4,TGTGCCAGCAGCCCGGACAGGGGAGAGACCCAGTACTTC,CASSPDRGETQYF
.,TRBJ2-3,TRBD2,TRBV19,TGTGCCAGTAGCGATGGGACTAGCGGGACCTTCCACTTGGGCACAGATACGCAGTATTTT,CASSDGTSGTFHLGTDTQYF
.,TRBJ1-2,.,TRBV30,TGTGCCTGGGACAGACAGAGCACCCGAAACTATGGCTACACCTTC,CAWDRQSTRNYGYTF
.,TRBJ2-3,TRBD1,TRBV27,TGTGCCAGCAGTAAAAGACAGGGTAGGGACACAGATACGCAGTATTTT,CASSKRQGRDTDTQYF
.,TRBJ2-3,.,TRBV10-3,TGTGCTATCAATCAGGGTATAACAGATACGCAGTATTTT,CAINQGITDTQYF
.,TRBJ1-5,.,TRBV27,TGTGCCAGCAGTTTATCAGGGGGTTATAGCAATCAGCCCCAGCATTTT,CASSLSGGYSNQPQHF
.,TRBJ2-7,.,TRBV4-2,TGTGCCAGCAGCCTACCTGGTAGTTTGAGCTACGAGCAGTACTTC,CASSLPGSLSYEQYF
.,TRBJ1-3,.,TRBV5-4,TGTGCCAGCAGCTCAGCAGGGTATGGAAACACCATATATTTT,CASSSAGYGNTIYF
.,TRBJ2-7,TRBD2,TRBV5-1,TGCGCCAGCAGCCCCCGGGTGGGAGGGGCTTCTTACGAGCAGTACTTC,CASSPRVGGASYEQYF
.,TRBJ2-3,TRBD2,TRBV18,TGTGCCAGCTCAGTATATGGGACTAGCGGGAGCACAGATACGCAGTATTTT,CASSVYGTSGSTDTQYF
.,TRBJ1-1,.,TRBV7-2,TGTGCCAGCAGCTTAGGTCTTGAAGCTTTCTTT,CASSLGLEAFF
.,TRBJ1-3,.,TRBV20-1,TGCAGTGCAAGGGGGGGAAACACCATATATTTT,CSARGGNTIYF
.,TRBJ2-2,.,TRBV27,TGTGCCAGCACTCATAAGTCGGTTAACACCGGGGAGCTGTTTTTT,CASTHKSVNTGELFF
.,TRBJ1-1,.,TRBV7-2,TGTGCCAGCAGCTTAGGACAGATGAACACTGAAGCTTTCTTT,CASSLGQMNTEAFF
once,TRBJ2-7,.,TRBV5-4,TGTGCCAGCAGCCCCGGGGGTAAGGCGGACTCCTACGAGCAGTACTTC,CASSPGGKADSYEQYF
.,TRBJ2-7,TRBD2,TRBV28,TGTGCCAGCAGACCACTAGCGGGAATCGACGAGCAGTACTTC,CASRPLAGIDEQYF
.,TRBJ2-7,TRBD2,TRBV30,TGTGCCTGGAGCGTCGGAGGCGTGGGACTAGAGAACGAGCAGTACTTC,CAWSVGGVGLENEQYF
few,TRBJ2-7,TRBD2,TRBV6-6,TGTGCCAGCAGTTACAGTCTGGCTAGCGGGGGATACGAGCAGTACTTC,CASSYSLASGGYEQYF
.,TRBJ1-1,.,TRBV10-2,TGCGCCAGCAAGGCGGGGGCGCAAATTACTGAAGCTTTCTTT,CASKAGAQITEAFF
once,TRBJ1-4,TRBD1,TRBV7-9,TGTGCCAGCAGCTTCCTAAGGACAGGGACGAATGAAAAACTGTTTTTT,CASSFLRTGTNEKLFF
once,TRBJ1-4,TRBD1,TRBV15,TGTGCCACCAGCAGAGTGGGGATGGGGACAGGCACCGTAAAACTGTTTTTT,CATSRVGMGTGTVKLFF
.,TRBJ2-5,TRBD1,TRBV6-5,TGTGCCAGCAGTTTCTCTCCGGGACAGGGGTGGGAGCAGTACTTC,CASSFSPGQGWEQYF
.,TRBJ2-1,TRBD1,TRBV6-6,TGTGCCAGCAAAGTACGACAGGGCTCCTACAATGAGCAGTTCTTC,CASKVRQGSYNEQFF
.,TRBJ2-7,.,TRBV6-5,TGTGCCAGCAGTTACGGGGGCAGACAGTACTTC,CASSYGGRQYF
.,TRBJ1-2,.,TRBV7-9,TGTGCCAGCAGCTCCACGACGACAGCCCTCTATGGCTACACCTTC,CASSSTTTALYGYTF
.,TRBJ1-1,.,TRBV29-1,TGCAGCGTTGAAGTCAGGGTGGGGAACACTGAAGCTTTCTTT,CSVEVRVGNTEAFF
.,TRBJ1-2,TRBD1,TRBV28,TGTGCCAGCAGTTTCCGGGCGGCAGGGGGCCTCAACTATGGCTACACCTTC,CASSFRAAGGLNYGYTF
.,TRBJ1-5,.,TRBV28,TGTGCCAGCAGCGCTTTTCTACAGGGAGTTGGCAATCAGCCCCAGCATTTT,CASSAFLQGVGNQPQHF
.,TRBJ2-1,TRBD2,TRBV4-1,TGCGCCAGCAGCCTCCGAGCGGGGGGAGAGCTTAATGAGCAGTTCTTC,CASSLRAGGELNEQFF
.,TRBJ2-1,.,TRBV28,TGTGCCAGCACTAACAGAAATGAGCAGTTCTTC,CASTNRNEQFF
.,TRBJ1-4,TRBD1,TRBV6-5,TGTGCCAGCATCCGGGCGGACAGGGGGCCGGAAAAACTGTTTTTT,CASIRADRGPEKLFF
.,TRBJ1-3,.,TRBV4-1,TGCGCCAGCAGCCAGGAACAGGGCCCCGGAAACACCATATATTTT,CASSQEQGPGNTIYF
.,TRBJ2-7,.,TRBV5-4,TGTGCCAGCAGCTTGTCGCTCGGGGGAAGCTACGAGCAGTACTTC,CASSLSLGGSYEQYF
.,TRBJ2-1,.,TRBV27,TGTGCCAGCAGTTTATTTAACTTAAACTCCTACAATGAGCAGTTCTTC,CASSLFNLNSYNEQFF
.,TRBJ2-5,TRBD2,TRBV19,TGTGCCAGTAGCCAAGAACTAGCGGGCTCGGGGGAGACCCAGTACTTC,CASSQELAGSGETQYF
.,TRBJ2-3,.,TRBV5-1,TGCGCCAGCAGATTCTCCACAGACGATACGCAGTATTTT,CASRFSTDDTQYF
.,TRBJ1-2,TRBD1,TRBV9,TGTGCCAGCAGTTTAGGGACAGGTTACGGCTACACCTTC,CASSLGTGYGYTF
.,TRBJ1-1,TRBD1,TRBV30,TGTGCCTGGAAAGACAGGGGGATGGGAACTGAAGCTTTCTTT,CAWKDRGMGTEAFF
.,TRBJ2-7,TRBD2,TRBV11-2,TGTGCCAGCAGCCTTACGACTAGCGGAACCTACGAGCAGTACTTC,CASSLTTSGTYEQYF
.,TRBJ1-1,.,TRBV27,TGTGCCAGCAAGGGGGTTGGGACTGAAGCTTTCTTT,CASKGVGTEAFF
.,TRBJ2-5,TRBD2,TRBV7-7,TGTGCCAGCAGCTTAGATTGGGGGACTAGCGGGAGAGGAGAGACCCAGTACTTC,CASSLDWGTSGRGETQYF
.,TRBJ2-2,.,TRBV18,TGTGCCAGCTCACCCCGGCGGGACCCCGGGGAGCTGTTTTTT,CASSPRRDPGELFF
.,TRBJ1-1,.,TRBV21-1,TGTGCCAGCAGCAAAGACAACAGATTGGAAGCTTTCTTT,CASSKDNRLEAFF
.,TRBJ2-7,.,TRBV7-9,TGTGCCAGCAGCTTAGGAGGGGGTGGCGAGCAGTACTTC,CASSLGGGGEQYF
.,TRBJ1-2,.,TRBV7-2,TGTGCCAGCAGCTTTGGGGGGGGCAGGGCCTATGGCTACACCTTC,CASSFGGGRAYGYTF
.,TRBJ1-5,TRBD1,TRBV7-8,TGTGCCAGCAGCCGGGACAGGGCTGGCAATCAGCCCCAGCATTTT,CASSRDRAGNQPQHF
few,TRBJ2-7,TRBD2,TRBV11-2,TGTGCCAGCAGTGGACTAGCGTACTCCTACGAGCAGTACTTC,CASSGLAYSYEQYF
.,TRBJ2-7,TRBD2,TRBV10-2,TGCGCCAGCAGTCCGGGCGGCGGGACTAGCGGGAGCGGGGGGCCCTACGAGCAGTACTTC,CASSPGGGTSGSGGPYEQYF
.,TRBJ2-1,TRBD2,TRBV6-6,TGTGCCAGCAGTGCCGAGAGACTAGCGGTCATAGAGCAGTTCTTC,CASSAERLAVIEQFF
.,TRBJ2-5,TRBD2,TRBV19,TGTGCCAGTAGTAGAATTGGACTAGCGGGAGGGGACTGGGAGACCCAGTACTTC,CASSRIGLAGGDWETQYF
.,TRBJ2-7,.,TRBV28,TGTGCCAGCAGGATAGGGGACATGTCCTACGAGCAGTACTTC,CASRIGDMSYEQYF
.,TRBJ2-1,TRBD2,TRBV9,TGTGCCAGCAGCGTTACTAGCGGGAGGGGCAATGAGCAGTTCTTC,CASSVTSGRGNEQFF
.,TRBJ1-1,.,TRBV27,TGTGCCAGCAGCATTAAAGCGGGGAACACTGAAGCTTTCTTT,CASSIKAGNTEAFF
.,TRBJ1-1,TRBD1,TRBV28,TGTGCCAGCAGTTTCCGGGACAGGAGGACTGAAGCTTTCTTT,CASSFRDRRTEAFF
.,TRBJ2-1,TRBD2,TRBV10-3,TGTGCCATCAGTGAGCAGCGGGAGGTTTCCTACAATGAGCAGTTCTTC,CAISEQREVSYNEQFF
.,TRBJ2-7,.,TRBV9,TGTGCCACCGTCCGGGCGGGACCAACATCCGAGCAGTACTTC,CATVRAGPTSEQYF
.,TRBJ2-5,TRBD1,TRBV6-1,TGTGCCAGCAGTTCCGTGGGGACAGGGTTGCAGACCCAGTACTTC,CASSSVGTGLQTQYF